This T cell receptor beta chain was obtained from a study of blood T cell repertoires in COVID-19 (dated by TCRdb to the early 2020s). Regarding the study in general: Collaborator samples came from the United States, Italy and Spain and covered acute and convalescent phases of COVID-19. The material from the prospective study consisted of cDNA or gDNA derived from T cells, B-cell-depleted T cells, or PBMCs. Where HLA class I and class II types were available, the types were taken from metadata supplied by the sample provider, not from assay-based typing. Deeply sampled blood TCRbeta repertoires from subjects exposed to, actively infected with, or recovered from COVID-19 were included in the dataset. Samples were obtained from the ongoing ImmuneRACE study (first 160 participants) and from 950 to 1,500 subjects provided by 6 global collaborators. Nearly every sample came with metadata listing a de-identified subject ID, COVID-19 status, age in years and sex. A freely available public database, intended as a resource for researchers studying the immune response to SARS-CoV-2, is where the repertoires were released.

Overall results and qualifications from the work: The quantity of clinical and demographic metadata differed by source and by participant and was supplied without curation.

The CDR3 starts with the cysteine, ends with the phenylalanine, and has 13 residues. Only the CDR3 DNA is retained, 39 bases long and in frame from the first base. The germline V gene gives CDR1 as SGHRS and CDR2 as YFSETQ. The V and J ends are trimmed by 0 bases and 4 bases, leaving 6 bases between them. TCRbeta CDR3 regions were amplified from genomic DNA by means of the immunoSEQ Assay, a bias-controlled multiplex PCR. On the study's bioinformatics: The number of nucleated cells in each sample was estimated from the amplification of reference gene primers within the assay. To quantify the absolute abundance of each unique TCRbeta CDR3 rearrangement, sequence reads were collapsed and filtered. For each sample, productive Simpson clonality was calculated as the square root of Simpson's diversity index over productive rearrangements. TCRdb obtained this table from immuneACCESS and retained in-frame rearrangements with V and J assigned. These tables miss some clones; where compared with another copy, unresolved V genes account for less than half of the shortfall, and the remainder is unexplained. D and trimming come from the DNA, and the V and J calls and clone size come from that table. In all, the sample holds around 300,000 clones, and approximately 89% of those were seen once. The biggest ten clones account for approximately 2.4% of the sample.

This clone was recorded once. There is no known antigen for this receptor. Base qualities are missing; no much larger clone stands one base away. Enrolling through a virtual design, the prospective study's participants ranged in age from roughly 18 to 95 years and lived across 20 to 30 United States geographic areas. To assign participants to cohorts, the prospective study relied on clinical history that participants themselves reported in a screening survey and a study questionnaire. Recovered participants in ImmuneRACE Cohort 3 were defined by two consecutive negative NP/OP PCR tests, clearance by a healthcare professional, or resolution of symptoms. In the prospective study, mobile phlebotomists collected whole blood, serum and a nasopharyngeal or oropharyngeal swab from each participant. Over an approximately 2-month period, participants in the prospective study had the option of providing additional blood draws and questionnaires. Blood samples from the prospective study were shipped frozen or at room temperature prior to DNA extraction.

The TCR originated in a woman aged 18-29 years who had recovered from COVID-19. Sequenced sample: PBMCs or T cells enriched from blood (not recorded which). Recombination linked TRBV5-1 to TRBJ2-3; the D gene is unclear. The base sequence is TGCGCCAGCAGCTTGGGACTGGCAGATACGCAGTATTTT. Its translation reads: CASSLGLADTQYF.